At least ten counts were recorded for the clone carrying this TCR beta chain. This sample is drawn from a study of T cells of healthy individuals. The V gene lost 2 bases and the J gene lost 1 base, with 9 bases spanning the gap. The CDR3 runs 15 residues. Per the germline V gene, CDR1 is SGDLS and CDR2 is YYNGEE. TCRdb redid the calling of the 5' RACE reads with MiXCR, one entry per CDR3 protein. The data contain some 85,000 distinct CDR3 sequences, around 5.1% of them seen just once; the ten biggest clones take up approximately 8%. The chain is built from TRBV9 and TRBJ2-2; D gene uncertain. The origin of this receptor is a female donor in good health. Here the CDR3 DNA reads TGTGCCAGCAGCGTTGATTGGGTGAACACCGGGGAGCTGTTTTTT. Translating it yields CASSVDWVNTGELFF.